The next 21 T cell receptor beta chains were all read from a single sample in a study of blood T cell repertoires in COVID-19. TCRdb's table, derived via immunoSEQ multiplex PCR, lists solely in-frame clones and lacks some. The sample consists of fewer than 350,000 clones, 65% to 90% of them appearing once. Sequencing was performed on peripheral blood. All receptors come from a human donor in a cohort sampled during active COVID-19.

This rearrangement joins TRBV2 to TRBJ2-2, with D possibly TRBD2 on 6 matching bases. The CDR3 spans 12 residues. Trimming removed 7 bases at V and 6 bases at J, with 9 bases between. Germline values: CDR1 SNHLY, CDR2 FYNNEI. The CDR3 sequence is CASKEGPGELFF. CDR3 nucleotide sequence: TGTGCCAGCAAGGAGGGCCCCGGGGAGCTGTTTTTT.

The chain carries TRBV4-1 and TRBJ2-7, with 10 bases that match TRBD2. V was clipped by 2 bases and J by 2 bases; unmatched bases: 6. This CDR3 contains 16 residues. CDR1 and CDR2 from the germline V gene are MGHRA and YSYEKL. The CDR3 protein is CASSQYAGLAPYEQYF. The DNA for the CDR3 is TGCGCCAGCAGCCAATATGCGGGACTAGCGCCCTACGAGCAGTACTTC.

The chain has TRBV10-2 and TRBJ1-6; no definite D call. V shed 4 bases and J shed 7 bases, with 5 bases lying between them. The CDR3 has 12 residues. The germline gives CDR1 WSHSY, CDR2 SAAADI. In DNA, the CDR3 is TGCGCCAGCAGTGGGGCCAATTCACCCCTCCACTTT. This codes for CASSGANSPLHF.

This clone has just a few counts. The chain carries TRBV2 and TRBJ2-7, with TRBD2 matching 11 bases. Germline V CDR1 and CDR2: SNHLY, FYNNEI. The V segment lost 8 bases and the J segment 4 bases; nucleotides outside the gene matches: 4. The CDR3 is made up of 13 amino acids. CDR3: CASGASGGYEQYF. The CDR3, as DNA: TGTGCCAGCGGGGCTAGCGGGGGGTACGAGCAGTACTTC.

The rearrangement joins TRBV30 to TRBJ2-2; D uncertain. Trimming stripped 4 bases from V and 4 bases from J, with 7 bases between. The V gene's germline CDR1 is GTSNPN and CDR2 SVGIG (reference sequence). The CDR3 spans 12 residues. The CDR3 sequence is CAWNGGTGELFF. The CDR3, as DNA: TGTGCCTGGAACGGCGGCACCGGGGAGCTGTTTTTT.

This clone was recorded a few times. The V gene is TRBV12-5, the J gene TRBJ1-5, with D tentatively TRBD1 (6 bases). The V gene's germline CDR1 is LGHNT and CDR2 FRNRAP. Trimming removed 3 bases at V and 6 bases at J, with 18 bases between. The CDR3 loop spans 16 amino acids. The CDR3 spells CASGFLPQGEVQPQHF. The CDR3 coding sequence is TGTGCTAGTGGTTTCCTCCCACAGGGTGAGGTTCAGCCCCAGCATTTT.

This clone was picked up one time. This specimen includes other DNA sequences encoding the same CDR3. The genes are TRBV20-1 and TRBJ2-7; D uncertain. The length of the CDR3 is 11 residues. Germline V lookup: CDR1 DFQATT, CDR2 SNEGSKA (reference sequence). V was pared by 2 bases and J by 4 bases, with 6 bases between. CDR3 in DNA: TGCAGTGCTAGACCTCTATACGAGCAGTACTTC. Its protein is CSARPLYEQYF.

The chain joins TRBV6-5 to TRBJ1-5, with D unresolved. V gave up 7 bases and J gave up 0 bases, with 13 bases separating them. This CDR3 contains 15 residues. Germline V CDR1 and CDR2: MNHEY, SVGAGI. The CDR3 here is CASTVNPGSNQPQHF. The CDR3 coding sequence is TGTGCCAGCACCGTTAACCCAGGTAGCAATCAGCCCCAGCATTTT.

The J gene is TRBJ2-2, the V gene TRBV30; 7 bases map to TRBD1. This CDR3 has 15 amino acids. Trimming at V came to 3 bases and at J to 4 bases, leaving 8 bases not matched to a gene. In germline, CDR1 is GTSNPN, CDR2 SVGIG (reference sequence). In DNA form, the CDR3 reads TGTGCCTGGAGCGCGCTTGCAGGGGGCACCGGGGAGCTGTTTTTT. This encodes CAWSALAGGTGELFF. Full variable domain (remainder filled in from reference TRBV30 and TRBJ2-2): SQTIHQWPATLVQPVGSPLSLECTVEGTSNPNLYWYRQAAGRGLQLLFYSVGIGQISSEVPQNLSASRPQDRQFILSSKKLLLSDSGFYLCAWSALAGGTGELFFGEGSRLTVL.

The rearrangement links TRBV3-1 (or the pseudogene TRBV3-2) to TRBJ2-4, with unresolved D. The CDR3 consists of 12 residues. CDR1 and CDR2 (germline): LGHDT, YNNKEL (reference sequence). V lost 1 base and J 12 bases, leaving 10 bases between the germline ends. The CDR3 reads CASSQASLRQYF. CDR3 in DNA: TGTGCCAGCAGCCAAGCTAGTCTGCGTCAGTACTTC.

The V and J genes are TRBV5-6 and TRBJ1-6; 9 bases match TRBD1. CDR3 length: 16 residues. Germline V gene sequence: CDR1 SGHDT, CDR2 YYEEEE. J gave up 9 bases and V 1 base, and 8 bases lay outside the gene matches. The CDR3 nucleotides are TGTGCCAGCAGCTTGAGTCCCGAGACAGGGGGTTCACCCCTCCACTTT. This encodes CASSLSPETGGSPLHF.

CDR3 nucleotides: TGTGCCAGCTGGGGGACTAGCGGGGCCCTAGCCAAAAACATTCAGTACTTC. Protein product: CASWGTSGALAKNIQYF. The chain has TRBV2 and TRBJ2-4, with TRBD2 matching over 13 bases. Germline V gives CDR1 SNHLY, CDR2 FYNNEI. The CDR3 totals 17 residues. V gave up 8 bases and J gave up 0 bases; unmatched junction bases: 7.

This clone was seen only a few times. The chain employs TRBV9 and TRBJ2-1; TRBD2 might be the D (6 bases). This CDR3 is 15 amino acids long. V was cut by 2 bases and J by 0 bases, with 9 bases left in between. The V gene's germline CDR1 is SGDLS and CDR2 YYNGEE. The CDR3 loop reads CASSVRGSSYNEQFF. CDR3 sequence (DNA): TGTGCCAGCAGCGTCCGGGGGAGCTCCTACAATGAGCAGTTCTTC.

The chain has TRBV20-1 and TRBJ1-3, with 8 positions matching TRBD1. V gave up 3 bases and J gave up 2 bases; unmatched junction bases: 3. The CDR3 has 14 amino acids. From germline, CDR1 is DFQATT and CDR2 SNEGSKA (reference sequence). The CDR3 bases are TGCAGTGCTAGTGACAGGGGAGCTGGAAACACCATATATTTT. It yields the protein CSASDRGAGNTIYF.

V is TRBV3-1 (or the pseudogene TRBV3-2) and J is TRBJ2-3; maybe TRBD1 (6 bases). The CDR3 extends over 13 amino acids. V lost 3 bases to trimming and J lost 5 bases, with 9 bases between them. CDR1 is LGHDT, CDR2 YNNKEL, per germline (reference sequence). The CDR3 DNA reads as TGTGCCAGCAGCCACACGGACAGAGATACGCAGTATTTT. As protein: CASSHTDRDTQYF.

The chain employs TRBV5-1 and TRBJ1-2; D uncertain. Germline V gene data show CDR1 as SGHRS and CDR2 as YFSETQ. The ends were cut back, 1 base at V and 0 bases at J, with 10 bases in the middle. This CDR3 spans 15 amino acids. DNA for the CDR3: TGCGCCAGCAGCTTGATGGCTACAGCTAACTATGGCTACACCTTC. It yields the protein CASSLMATANYGYTF.

The rearrangement links TRBV7-8 to TRBJ1-5, with TRBD1 as a possible D gene (5 bases). Germline CDR1 reads SGHVS; CDR2 reads FQNEAQ. V shed 5 bases and J shed 0 bases, with 17 bases lying between them. The CDR3 is 17 amino acids. The CDR3 here is CASSGLGGDYSNQPQHF. The CDR3 nucleotides are TGTGCCAGCAGCGGTCTCGGGGGGGACTATAGCAATCAGCCCCAGCATTTT.

This clone was counted once. CDR3 protein: CATSGDSGGADTQYF. The CDR3 DNA reads as TGTGCCACCAGTGGCGATAGCGGGGGGGCAGATACGCAGTATTTT. V usage is TRBV24-1 and J usage is TRBJ2-3, with 11 bases matching TRBD2. The CDR3 is 15 amino acids. V lost 5 bases and J lost 4; bases outside the gene matches: 4. CDR1 KGHDR and CDR2 SFDVKD come from the germline V gene.

This chain joins TRBV12-5 and TRBJ1-5, with 8 bases aligning to TRBD1. This CDR3 contains 18 residues. Germline assignment: CDR1 LGHNT and CDR2 FRNRAP. V lost 2 bases and J lost 4; bases outside the gene matches: 13. CDR3 coding DNA: TGTGCTAGTGGTTTGACCCTCAAGGGGACAGGCCAAAATCAGCCCCAGCATTTT. The encoded protein is CASGLTLKGTGQNQPQHF.

The V gene is TRBV5-1, the J gene TRBJ2-1, with TRBD2 as a possible D gene (5 bases). CDR3 length: 16 amino acids. The germline gives CDR1 SGHRS, CDR2 YFSETQ. Trimming cost V 4 bases and J 2 bases, with 16 bases left between them. CDR3 sequence reads: CASSRRTGSTYNEQFF. The CDR3 DNA sequence: TGCGCCAGCAGCAGACGTACGGGGAGTACCTACAATGAGCAGTTCTTC. Based on the CDR3 plus reference TRBV5-1 and TRBJ2-1, the full variable domain is KAGVTQTPRYLIKTRGQQVTLSCSPISGHRSVSWYQQTPGQGLQFLFEYFSETQRNKGNFPGRFSGRQFSNSRSEMNVSTLELGDSALYLCASSRRTGSTYNEQFFGPGTRLTVL.

The V and J genes are TRBV27 and TRBJ1-2, with 9 bases lining up with TRBD1. Germline V lookup: CDR1 MNHEY, CDR2 SMNVEV (reference sequence). Unmatched junction bases numbered 13, after V lost 5 bases and J lost 6 bases. The CDR3 extends over 16 amino acids. The CDR3 region is CASSTIPGQGRNGYTF. The CDR3 DNA follows: TGTGCCAGCAGTACAATCCCTGGACAGGGGAGGAATGGCTACACCTTC.